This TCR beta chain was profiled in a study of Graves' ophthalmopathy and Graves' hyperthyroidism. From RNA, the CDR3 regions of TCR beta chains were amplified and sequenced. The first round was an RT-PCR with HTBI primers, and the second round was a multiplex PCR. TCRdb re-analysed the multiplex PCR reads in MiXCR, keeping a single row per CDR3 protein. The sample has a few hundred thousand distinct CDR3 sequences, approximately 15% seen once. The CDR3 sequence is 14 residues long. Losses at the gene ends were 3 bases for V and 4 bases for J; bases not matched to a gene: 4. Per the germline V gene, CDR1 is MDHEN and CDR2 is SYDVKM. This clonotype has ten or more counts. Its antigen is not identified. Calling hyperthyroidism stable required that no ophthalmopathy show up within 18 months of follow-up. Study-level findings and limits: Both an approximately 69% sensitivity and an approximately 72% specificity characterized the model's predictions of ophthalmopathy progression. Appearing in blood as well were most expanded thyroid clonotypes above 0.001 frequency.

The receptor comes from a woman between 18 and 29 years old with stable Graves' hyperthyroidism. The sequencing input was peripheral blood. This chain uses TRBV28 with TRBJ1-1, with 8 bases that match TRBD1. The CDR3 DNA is TGTGCCAGCAGTTTTAGAACAGGGGGCACTGAAGCTTTCTTT. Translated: CASSFRTGGTEAFF.